Below, 26 T cell receptor beta chains from the same sample are listed, as sequenced in a study of T-cell reconstitution after alpha-beta-depleted transplantation in children. During its preparation, the TCRbeta library received unique molecular identifiers. TCRdb reanalysed the PCR reads using MiXCR and keeps one entry per CDR3 protein. The sample shows around 370,000 distinct CDR3 sequences, around 15% of them seen only once. The sequenced sample was PBMCs, mostly from graft donor cells, obtained 360 days after TCRalphabeta/CD19-depleted stem cell transplant. These receptors all stem from a male patient between 2 and 9 years old who had a stem cell transplant for acute lymphoblastic leukemia, so the T cells may come from the graft donor.

The chain couples TRBV12-3 or TRBV12-4 to TRBJ2-2; D gene unclear. The CDR3 has 16 residues. Trimming shortened V by 3 bases and J by 0 bases, and 11 bases separated the two germline ends. This CDR3 reads CASSFLYDPNTGELFF. The CDR3 DNA reads as TGTGCCAGCAGTTTTTTATACGATCCGAACACCGGGGAGCTGTTTTTT.

This clonotype was observed at least ten times. V usage is TRBV12-3 or TRBV12-4 and J usage is TRBJ2-7, with TRBD2 matching over 13 bases. Germline trimming cut 4 bases from V and 6 bases from J; bases unmatched to any gene: 0. This CDR3 contains 13 residues. The CDR3 protein is CASSWTSGSEQYF. The CDR3 DNA sequence: TGTGCCAGCAGTTGGACTAGCGGGAGCGAGCAGTACTTC.

This clonotype has more than one count but fewer than ten. The chain has TRBV9 and TRBJ2-2, with D perhaps matching TRBD2 (6 bases). CDR1 SGDLS and CDR2 YYNGEE come from the germline V gene. V was trimmed by 0 bases and J by 6 bases, leaving 12 bases between them. The CDR3 length is 15 residues. CDR3 amino acids: CASSVVGSPPGELFF. The DNA for the CDR3 is TGTGCCAGCAGCGTAGTCGGGAGTCCCCCCGGGGAGCTGTTTTTT.

This clonotype was observed at least ten times. This sequence joins TRBV29-1 and TRBJ1-1; 7 bases match TRBD1. The V and J ends lost 7 bases and 4 bases, in that order; junction bases with no gene match: 6. CDR1 SQVTM and CDR2 ANQGSEA come from the germline V gene. CDR3 length equals 12 residues. CDR3 protein: CSALDRVTEAFF. The CDR3 region has the DNA TGCAGCGCCCTCGACAGGGTCACTGAAGCTTTCTTT.

This clonotype occurred a few times. This sequence joins TRBV10-3 and TRBJ1-2; D is unresolved. The CDR3 has 14 amino acids. Germline assignment: CDR1 ENHRY and CDR2 SYGVKD. Trimming took 2 bases from V and 4 from J, leaving 11 bases between them. CDR3 nucleotide sequence: TGTGCCATCAGTGAGCGATCGGGTTTCTATGGCTACACCTTC. Residues: CAISERSGFYGYTF.

The gene calls are TRBV5-1 and TRBJ2-7, with TRBD2 matching over 8 bases. The CDR3 has 15 residues. V gave up 3 bases and J gave up 7 bases; unmatched junction bases: 12. In germline, CDR1 is SGHRS, CDR2 YFSETQ. CDR3 bases: TGCGCCAGCAGCTGGCCGGGACTAGGGGTGGATGAGCAGTACTTC. Protein product: CASSWPGLGVDEQYF.

Many counts were recorded for this clonotype. The V gene is TRBV7-2, the J gene TRBJ2-3; 9 positions match TRBD2. Losses at the gene ends were 4 bases for V and 1 base for J; bases not matched to a gene: 3. Germline-derived CDR1 and CDR2 are SGHTA and FQGNSA. The CDR3 runs to 15 residues. This chain's CDR3 is CASSWRLAGTDTQYF. As DNA, the CDR3 is TGTGCCAGCAGCTGGCGACTAGCGGGCACAGATACGCAGTATTTT.

The chain has TRBV29-1 and TRBJ2-2; no reliable D call. The CDR3 consists of 15 residues. Germline-derived CDR1 and CDR2 are SQVTM and ANQGSEA. V dropped 2 bases and J dropped 1 base, with 11 bases sitting between them. The CDR3 sequence is CSVESAGLNTGELFF. The CDR3 DNA follows: TGCAGCGTTGAAAGTGCAGGTCTGAACACCGGGGAGCTGTTTTTT.

This clonotype was recorded a few times. This chain uses TRBV28 with TRBJ1-2; D is unresolved. V shed 0 bases and J shed 4 bases, with 6 bases lying between them. The CDR3 contains 13 residues. Germline loops: CDR1 MDHEN, CDR2 SYDVKM. The CDR3 loop is CASSLWSVYGYTF. CDR3 sequence (DNA): TGTGCCAGCAGTTTATGGTCTGTCTATGGCTACACCTTC.

The CDR3 region has the DNA TGCAGCGTTGAAGGGGGGGGACTAGCGGCCTTGAGCTCCTACAATGAGCAGTTCTTC. The encoded protein is CSVEGGGLAALSSYNEQFF. This chain uses TRBV29-1 with TRBJ2-1, with 11 bases identical to TRBD2. Germline V gene sequence: CDR1 SQVTM, CDR2 ANQGSEA. The CDR3 totals 19 residues. The V and J ends lost 1 base and 0 bases, in that order; junction bases with no gene match: 11.

This clonotype was seen a few times. CDR3 residues: CASSLVGQISDTQYF. CDR3 bases: TGTGCCAGCAGCTTAGTCGGACAGATCTCAGATACGCAGTATTTT. The chain combines TRBV7-9 with TRBJ2-3, with D maybe TRBD1 (6 bases). Germline CDR1 reads SEHNR; CDR2 reads FQNEAQ (reference sequence). The CDR3 runs 15 residues. Trimming took off 1 base at V and 4 bases at J, with 12 bases between the two ends.

This clonotype was recorded many times. The CDR3 DNA follows: TGTGCCATTAGCGGGACCTTGACAGATACGCAGTATTTT. Its protein is CAISGTLTDTQYF. This sequence joins TRBV30 and TRBJ2-3, with TRBD2 matching over 8 bases. J lost 3 bases, V lost 8 bases, and 7 bases had no gene match. Germline loops: CDR1 GTSNPN, CDR2 SVGIG (reference sequence). This CDR3 has 13 amino acids.

This clonotype was counted only a few times. The chain recombines TRBV6-6 with TRBJ2-1, with 7 bases aligning to TRBD2. V lost 6 bases and J lost 6; bases outside the gene matches: 5. Germline V gene data show CDR1 as MNHNY and CDR2 as SVGAGI (reference sequence). There are 13 residues in the CDR3. The chain's CDR3 is CASRPTSANEQFF. In DNA form, the CDR3 reads TGTGCCAGCAGGCCCACTAGCGCCAATGAGCAGTTCTTC.

Only a few counts were recorded for this clonotype. The genes are TRBV7-2 and TRBJ2-1, with D tentatively TRBD2 (5 bases). This CDR3 comprises 14 residues. Trimming cost V 0 bases and J 7 bases, with 10 bases left between them. The germline gives CDR1 SGHTA, CDR2 FQGNSA. CDR3: CASSLAGAWNEQFF. In DNA form, the CDR3 reads TGTGCCAGCAGCTTAGCGGGAGCTTGGAATGAGCAGTTCTTC.

This clonotype appeared a few times. CDR3 DNA sequence: TGCAGTGCTAGTAGGACTTGGGAGCAGTACTTC. Translated: CSASRTWEQYF. J is TRBJ2-7 and V is TRBV20-1, with D perhaps matching TRBD2 (5 bases). Trimming left V 3 bases short and J 7 bases short, with 10 bases between. CDR3 length: 11 residues. The germline V gene encodes CDR1 DFQATT and CDR2 SNEGSKA (reference sequence).

V is TRBV25-1 and J is TRBJ1-4; possible D gene TRBD1, 6 bases. Trimming shortened V by 4 bases and J by 6 bases, and 18 bases separated the two germline ends. Germline lookup yields CDR1 MGHDK and CDR2 SYGVNS. CDR3 length equals 16 residues. CDR3 sequence: CASSGVGTKGDEKLFF. CDR3 nucleotide sequence: TGTGCCAGCAGTGGAGTGGGGACTAAGGGGGATGAAAAACTGTTTTTT.

This clonotype has more than one count but fewer than ten. CDR3 nucleotides: TGTGCCAGCAGCGCTCTACGGGTCTTGTTCCGCAATGAGCAGTTCTTC. It translates to CASSALRVLFRNEQFF. J is TRBJ2-1 and V is TRBV4-2; D unresolved. V was clipped by 5 bases and J by 6 bases, with 20 bases between them. This CDR3 region has 16 residues. The germline V gene encodes CDR1 LGHNA and CDR2 YNFKEQ.

This clonotype was seen ten or more times. J is TRBJ2-5 and V is TRBV15; D call uncertain. Trimming took off 4 bases at V and 5 bases at J, with 8 bases between the two ends. This CDR3 region has 12 residues. Germline V gene data show CDR1 as LNHNV and CDR2 as YYDKDF (reference sequence). Here the CDR3 reads CATSNRPETQYF. The CDR3, as DNA: TGTGCCACCAGCAACCGGCCTGAGACCCAGTACTTC.

This clonotype was recorded many times. This chain links TRBV4-3 with TRBJ2-7, with a tentative D call TRBD2 (5 bases). Looked up from germline, CDR1 is LGHNA and CDR2 is YSLEER. This CDR3 has 15 residues. Trimming cost V 1 base and J 4 bases, with 14 bases left between them. The CDR3 region has the DNA TGCGCCAGCAGCCAAGCGTTCGGGGATAGATACGAGCAGTACTTC. This gives the protein CASSQAFGDRYEQYF.

This clonotype was seen more than once but under ten times. The rearrangement links TRBV29-1 to TRBJ2-3; D remains unclear. The germline V gene encodes CDR1 SQVTM and CDR2 ANQGSEA. The CDR3 sequence is 10 residues long. V lost 3 bases to trimming and J lost 9 bases, with 7 bases between them. CDR3: CSVEVDTQYF. CDR3 DNA: TGCAGCGTTGAGGTGGACACGCAGTATTTT.

The rearrangement links TRBV5-1 to TRBJ2-1; D remains unclear. CDR3 size: 14 residues. From germline, CDR1 is SGHRS and CDR2 YFSETQ. Trimming shortened V by 0 bases and J by 8 bases, and 12 bases separated the two germline ends. The CDR3 is CASSLEVARDEQFF. The CDR3 bases are TGCGCCAGCAGCTTGGAGGTAGCTCGGGATGAGCAGTTCTTC. The whole variable domain, remainder taken from reference TRBV5-1 and TRBJ2-1, is KAGVTQTPRYLIKTRGQQVTLSCSPISGHRSVSWYQQTPGQGLQFLFEYFSETQRNKGNFPGRFSGRQFSNSRSEMNVSTLELGDSALYLCASSLEVARDEQFFGPGTRLTVL.

The table lists this clonotype with a few counts. The chain combines TRBV6-2 or TRBV6-3 with TRBJ2-1, with D possibly called TRBD1 or TRBD2 (5 bases each). The CDR3 consists of 15 residues. The germline V gene has CDR1 MNHEY and CDR2 SVGEGT. The V and J ends lost 6 bases and 3 bases respectively, with 15 bases between them. CDR3 nucleotide sequence: TGTGCCAGCAGACCCCAGGGAGCTCGCTACAATGAGCAGTTCTTC. Its protein product is CASRPQGARYNEQFF.

This clonotype was counted once. This chain uses TRBV11-2 with TRBJ2-1, with 8 positions matching TRBD2. The V gene's germline CDR1 is SGHAT and CDR2 FQNNGV. The junction had 20 bases not matched to a gene; V was cut back by 7 bases and J by 6 bases. This CDR3 comprises 18 residues. The CDR3 spells CASKRRGTRFLDFNEQFF. For the CDR3, the DNA is TGTGCCAGCAAGAGGAGAGGGACTAGGTTCTTGGATTTCAATGAGCAGTTCTTC. The full variable domain, with the rest looked up from reference TRBV11-2 and TRBJ2-1, is EAGVAQSPRYKIIEKRQSVAFWCNPISGHATLYWYQQILGQGPKLLIQFQNNGVVDDSQLPKDRFSAERLKGVDSTLKIQPAKLEDSAVYLCASKRRGTRFLDFNEQFFGPGTRLTVL.

This clonotype was seen repeatedly, ten times or more. V is TRBV4-3 and J is TRBJ2-1; TRBD2 matches 8 bases. The ends lost 0 bases at V and 4 bases at J; junction bases unmatched: 5. Looked up from germline, CDR1 is LGHNA and CDR2 is YSLEER. This CDR3 is 16 amino acids long. The CDR3 nucleotides are TGCGCCAGCAGCCAAGACGGGACTAGTCTTTACAATGAGCAGTTCTTC. This codes for CASSQDGTSLYNEQFF.

V is TRBV6-1 and J is TRBJ2-1, with TRBD2 matching 9 bases. The ends lost 8 bases at V and 4 bases at J; junction bases unmatched: 12. The CDR3 extends over 16 amino acids. Germline V gene sequence: CDR1 MNHNS, CDR2 SASEGT. CDR3 DNA sequence: TGTGCCAGCGGGTTAGCGGGAGAAGGGGGGTACAATGAGCAGTTCTTC. Translated: CASGLAGEGGYNEQFF.

This clonotype was seen a handful of times. The chain joins TRBV3-1 to TRBJ2-3; 10 bases agree with TRBD2. The germline V gene encodes CDR1 LGHDT and CDR2 YNNKEL (reference sequence). V shed 3 bases, J shed 14 bases, and the junction held 11 bases outside the gene matches. This CDR3 has 14 residues. CDR3 sequence (DNA): TGTGCCAGCAGCCAGAGCGGGAGGGCCGCGGCTCTGTATTTT. Protein product: CASSQSGRAAALYF.